This TCR beta chain was sequenced during a study of T cells in Graves' hyperthyroidism and ophthalmopathy. CDR1 and CDR2 from the germline V gene are MGHRA and YSYEKL. The CDR3 consists of 15 residues. The V and J ends lost 2 bases and 1 base respectively, with 12 bases between them. The TCR beta CDR3 regions underwent amplification using RNA transcripts as the source. First-round RT-PCR targeting the TCR CDR3 was performed with the HTBI primer set. TCRdb re-called the multiplex PCR reads with MiXCR, one entry per CDR3 protein. This sample has around 620,000 distinct CDR3 sequences, with around 42% found just once.

The sequence derives from an adult woman with Graves' disease, either hyperthyroidism or ophthalmopathy (not recorded which). This chain connects TRBV4-1 to TRBJ2-7; D not certain. The sequenced sample was peripheral blood or thyroid tissue (not recorded which). CDR3 sequence (DNA): TGCGCCAGCAGCCAAAGGCATTCAACTTCCTACGAGCAGTACTTC. Translating gives CASSQRHSTSYEQYF.